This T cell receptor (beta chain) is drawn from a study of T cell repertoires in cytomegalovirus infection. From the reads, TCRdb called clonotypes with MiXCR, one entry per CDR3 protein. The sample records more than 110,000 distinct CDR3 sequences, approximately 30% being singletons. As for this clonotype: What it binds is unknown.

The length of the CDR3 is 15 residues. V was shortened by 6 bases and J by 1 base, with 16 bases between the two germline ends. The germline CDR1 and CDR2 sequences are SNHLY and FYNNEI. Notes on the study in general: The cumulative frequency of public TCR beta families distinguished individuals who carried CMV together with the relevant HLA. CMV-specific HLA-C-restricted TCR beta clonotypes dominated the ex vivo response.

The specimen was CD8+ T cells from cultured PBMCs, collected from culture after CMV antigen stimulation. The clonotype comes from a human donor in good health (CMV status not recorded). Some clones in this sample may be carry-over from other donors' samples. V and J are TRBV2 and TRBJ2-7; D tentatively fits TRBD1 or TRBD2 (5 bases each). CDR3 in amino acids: CASRGFAGSSYEQYF. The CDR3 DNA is TGTGCCAGCAGGGGTTTCGCAGGGAGTTCCTACGAGCAGTACTTC.